The T cell receptor beta chain under discussion was sequenced for a study of CD8 T cells in Susac syndrome (dated by TCRdb to the late 2010s). General notes on the study: Of the Susac syndrome patients who were sequenced, 5 or 6 had clinically active disease and fewer than ten were in clinical remission. Susac syndrome patients were therapy-naive, on corticosteroids (some also receiving IVIg), or on IVIg alone at blood withdrawal. Repertoire sequencing was used to test whether CD8+ T cell activation and differentiation in Susac syndrome was antigen driven.

This clonotype appeared a single time. Its antigen remains undetermined. The sample holds no much larger clone one base away, and base qualities are not on file. One read provides weak support. There are 13 amino acids in the CDR3, from cysteine to phenylalanine inclusive. The sequence is cut down to CDR3 DNA, 39 bases in frame from base 1. Reading the germline V gene gives CDR1 LGHNA and CDR2 YSLEER. At the junction V is shortened by 0 bases and J by 4 bases, with 6 bases in between. Results the study describes overall, beyond this receptor: The CD4+ T cell repertoire of patients with Susac syndrome showed no detectable clonal expansion. The number of individuals in the TCR sequencing and HLA analysis was recognized as being relatively small.

RNA was extracted using the RNeasy kit, and roughly 0.5 to 1 microgram was reverse transcribed with random hexamers. The immunoSEQ multiplex PCR assay, which covers 54 Vbeta and 13 Jbeta segments, was used to amplify TCR beta CDR3 regions. PCR amplification bias was corrected by using a synthetic template baseline for primer optimization and computational correction. Concerning the study's data processing: Reads were annotated to V, D and J genes per IMGT and analyzed with immunoSEQ Analyzer, keeping only productive sequences. To calculate clonality, Shannon entropy was normalized by log2 of the number of productive unique sequences and then subtracted from one. For each patient and control, public and private clones were evaluated within the 100 most prevalent clones. Susac-specific clones were defined as absent from healthy and MS cohorts, roughly 1,100 published viral clones and other ImmuneACCESS disease sequences. TCRdb redid the processing of the public reads, applying fastp at Q25 and MiXCR, and retained in-frame beta chains. Merged by CDR3 protein, the rows form single entries marked with the most common genes and DNA. TCRdb, not the authors, supplied the V and J calls. In this sample the table shows hundreds of thousands of distinct CDR3 sequences, about 94% of which occur a single time. The ten most abundant clones make up 0.15% to 0.2% of the sample.

High-throughput TCR beta sequencing profiled peripheral blood CD8+ and CD4+ T cells from healthy donors, Susac syndrome patients and multiple sclerosis patients. The Susac syndrome patients fulfilled recently defined diagnostic criteria for either definite or probable disease. CD8+ TEMRA cells were enriched by FACS, while bulk CD8+ and CD4+ T cells were purified by magnetic negative isolation. Blood was drawn into EDTA tubes, processed within 24 hours, and PBMCs were isolated by density gradient centrifugation. PBMCs intended for TCR sequencing were cryopreserved in liquid nitrogen and thawed later in a water bath at 37 degrees C. The sorted or isolated CD4+, CD8+ and CD8+ TEMRA cells reached a purity of at least 90%.

This TCR was recovered from a human donor with Susac syndrome. Material for sequencing was CD4+ T cells from PBMCs. This chain is built from TRBV4-3 and TRBJ1-2; no D gene can be assigned with confidence. The DNA sequence follows: TGCGCCAGCAGCCAAGATCTAGGCTATGGCTACACCTTC. Translation gives CASSQDLGYGYTF.